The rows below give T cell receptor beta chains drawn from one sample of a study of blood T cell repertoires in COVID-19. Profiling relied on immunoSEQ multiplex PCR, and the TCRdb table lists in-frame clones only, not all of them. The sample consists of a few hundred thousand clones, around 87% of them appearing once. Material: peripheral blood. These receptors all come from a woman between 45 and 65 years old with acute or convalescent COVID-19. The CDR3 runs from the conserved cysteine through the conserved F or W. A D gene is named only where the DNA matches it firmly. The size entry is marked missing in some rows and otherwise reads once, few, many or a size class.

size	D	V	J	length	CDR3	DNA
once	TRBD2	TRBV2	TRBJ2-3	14	CASHEGRAGDTQYF	TGTGCCAGCCATGAAGGGAGGGCTGGAGATACGCAGTATTTT
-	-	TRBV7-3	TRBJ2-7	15	CASSLGAGRSYEQYF	TGTGCCAGCAGCTTAGGGGCGGGGAGGTCCTACGAGCAGTACTTC
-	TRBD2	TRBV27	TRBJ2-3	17	CASFPRHSGGSTDTQYF	TGTGCCAGCTTCCCCCGCCATAGCGGGGGGAGCACAGATACGCAGTATTTT
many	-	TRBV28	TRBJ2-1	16	CASSSPHMSSYNEQFF	TGTGCCAGCAGTTCCCCCCATATGAGCTCCTACAATGAGCAGTTCTTC
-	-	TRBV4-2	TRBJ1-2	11	CASSQNTGYTF	TGTGCCAGCAGCCAAAACACTGGCTACACCTTC
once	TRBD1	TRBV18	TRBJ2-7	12	CASSPDRVEQYF	TGTGCCAGCTCCCCGGACAGGGTCGAGCAGTACTTC
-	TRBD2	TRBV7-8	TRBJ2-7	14	CASSIATSGYEQYF	TGTGCCAGCAGCATAGCGACTAGCGGGTACGAGCAGTACTTC
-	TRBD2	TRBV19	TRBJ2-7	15	CASSLLAGGYYEQYF	TGTGCCAGTAGTTTACTAGCGGGAGGTTATTACGAGCAGTACTTC
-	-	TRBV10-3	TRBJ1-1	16	CAISDPGGLMNTEAFF	TGTGCCATCAGTGACCCCGGAGGCCTGATGAACACTGAAGCTTTCTTT
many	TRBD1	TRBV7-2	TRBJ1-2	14	CASSPSPTGVGYTF	TGTGCCAGCAGCCCATCCCCGACAGGGGTTGGCTACACCTTC
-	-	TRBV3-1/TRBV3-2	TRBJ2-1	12	CASSQRRNEQFF	TGTGCCAGCAGCCAACGCAGAAATGAGCAGTTCTTC
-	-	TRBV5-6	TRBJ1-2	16	CASTPSLKQTPHGYTF	TGTGCCAGCACCCCATCTCTAAAACAGACCCCCCATGGCTACACCTTC